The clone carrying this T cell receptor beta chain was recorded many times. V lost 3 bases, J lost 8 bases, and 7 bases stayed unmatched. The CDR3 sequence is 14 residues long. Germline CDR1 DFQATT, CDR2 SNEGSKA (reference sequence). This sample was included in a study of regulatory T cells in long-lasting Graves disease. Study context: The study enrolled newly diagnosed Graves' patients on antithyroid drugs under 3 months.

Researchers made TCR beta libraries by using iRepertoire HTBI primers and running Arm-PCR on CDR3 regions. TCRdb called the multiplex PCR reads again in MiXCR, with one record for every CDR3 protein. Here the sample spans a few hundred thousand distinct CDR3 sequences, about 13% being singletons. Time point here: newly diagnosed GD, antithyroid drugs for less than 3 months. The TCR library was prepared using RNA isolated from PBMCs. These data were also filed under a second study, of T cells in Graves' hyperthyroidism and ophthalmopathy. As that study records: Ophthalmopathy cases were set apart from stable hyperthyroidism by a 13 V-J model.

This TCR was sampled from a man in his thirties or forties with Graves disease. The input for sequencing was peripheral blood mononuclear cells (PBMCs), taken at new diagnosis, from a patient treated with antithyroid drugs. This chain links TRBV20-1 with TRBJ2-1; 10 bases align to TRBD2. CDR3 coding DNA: TGCAGTGCTAGTCTAGCGGGAGTCAGGGATGAGCAGTTCTTC. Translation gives CSASLAGVRDEQFF.